This T cell receptor (beta chain) was sequenced in a study of sequential checkpoint blockade in melanoma. Study in general: First-line arms were nivolumab then ipilimumab, or the reverse, randomized 1:1.

Per the germline V gene, CDR1 is SQVTM and CDR2 is ANQGSEA. V was pared by 7 bases and J by 7 bases, with 5 bases of the junction left unmatched. The CDR3 spans 11 residues. Profiled with immunoSEQ multiplex PCR; TCRdb holds only in-frame clones, not every one. The sample shows roughly 31,000 clones, 75% to 90% of them seen only once. Described treatment: randomized to nivolumab then ipilimumab (arm A) or the reverse (arm B). No patient had prior DNA-damaging chemotherapy. From thawed PBMCs, live CD3+CD8+ cells negative for CD19 and CD56 were sorted. Source: CD8+ T cells sorted from blood (inferred from file names), taken from a patient given nivolumab and ipilimumab in sequence. The clonotype comes from a human donor with melanoma. This sequence joins TRBV29-1 and TRBJ2-3, with 7 positions matching TRBD1. The CDR3 here is CSGRGSNTQYF. CDR3 nucleotides: TGCAGCGGCAGGGGGTCGAATACGCAGTATTTT.